This entry describes one T cell receptor (beta chain). Brentuximab vedotin exposure varied among the patients, all of whom had relapsed after autologous stem cell transplantation. This record comes from a study of PD-1 blockade in classical Hodgkin lymphoma. This table comes from immunoSEQ multiplex PCR, and its TCRdb copy is limited to in-frame clones, with some not included. The repertoire holds 50,000 to 65,000 clones, with under 95% as singletons. The input for sequencing was peripheral blood mononuclear cells (PBMCs), taken before the second cycle of nivolumab. The TCR was taken from a human donor with classical Hodgkin lymphoma.

The CDR3, as DNA: TGTGCCAGCAGTCGTCCTCAATTTCCTAGCGGGGGGGCCTACGAGACCCAGTACTTC. Translating it yields CASSRPQFPSGGAYETQYF. The chain uses TRBV2 and TRBJ2-5, with TRBD2 matching 12 bases. The V segment lost 5 bases and the J segment 5 bases; nucleotides outside the gene matches: 18. The CDR3 has 19 amino acids. From germline, CDR1 is SNHLY and CDR2 FYNNEI.